These T cell receptor beta chains were read from a single sample in a study of a mutant IDH1 vaccine in newly diagnosed glioma. Repertoires were generated with immunoSEQ multiplex PCR, while TCRdb's copy carries only in-frame clones and drops some. The repertoire includes roughly 28,000 clones, 89% of them detected once, and more than 15% sits in the top ten. Their target antigens are unknown. The sequencing used PBMCs, collected from a glioma patient whose treatment included an IDH1 peptide vaccine. These receptors came from a man aged 18 to 35 with glioma. Each CDR3 is given with its conserved first and last residue. The D gene is left open where the match is weak. Where a row states a size, it is once, few, many or the class of an expanded clone; other rows omit it.

NA	TRBJ1-2	NA	TRBV4-1	TGCGCCAGCAGCCCTACCGGGGGCCTTGGCTACACCTTC	CASSPTGGLGYTF
NA	TRBJ1-5	NA	TRBV27	TGTGCCAGCAGTTTACAGGGAAGTGGCAATCAGCCCCAGCATTTT	CASSLQGSGNQPQHF
NA	TRBJ2-6	TRBD2	TRBV7-8	TGTGCCAGCAGCTCCCCGACTAGCAGCTCAAGTTCCTCTGGGGCCAACGTCCTGACTTTC	CASSSPTSSSSSSGANVLTF
NA	TRBJ2-3	TRBD1	TRBV19	TGTGCCAGTAGACACAGGGGGCTAAGCCCAGATACGCAGTATTTT	CASRHRGLSPDTQYF
NA	TRBJ2-2	TRBD2	TRBV5-4	TGTGCCAGCAGCTCTTCTAGCGGGAGGGCCTTCGGGGAGCTGTTTTTT	CASSSSSGRAFGELFF
few	TRBJ1-1	NA	TRBV18	TGTGCCAGCTCACCAGGGAACACTGAAGCTTTCTTT	CASSPGNTEAFF
NA	TRBJ2-7	NA	TRBV18	TGTGCCAGCTCACCACAGGGGGGGTACGAGCAGTACTTC	CASSPQGGYEQYF
NA	TRBJ2-5	TRBD1	TRBV2	TGTGCCAGCAGGGTAAACACAGGGGGACAAGAGACCCAGTACTTC	CASRVNTGGQETQYF
NA	TRBJ2-2	TRBD1	TRBV4-1	TGCGCCAGCAGCCAAGGGGCGGCGAGGAACAGGGGAACCGGGGAGCTGTTTTTT	CASSQGAARNRGTGELFF
NA	TRBJ2-7	NA	TRBV30	TGTGCCTGGAGTGTAAACGCCGGCTACGAGCAGTACTTC	CAWSVNAGYEQYF
once	TRBJ2-7	NA	TRBV5-3	TGTGCCATCCGAGGGGCCTCCCGCTCCTACGAGCAGTACTTC	CAIRGASRSYEQYF
NA	TRBJ2-1	TRBD2	TRBV5-1	TGCGCCAGCAGCTTGGGGCTAGCGGGGGCCTACAATGAGCAGTTCTTC	CASSLGLAGAYNEQFF
once	TRBJ2-3	TRBD2	TRBV30	TGTGCCTGGGTTCTAGCGGGAGCTCACACAGATACGCAGTATTTT	CAWVLAGAHTDTQYF
NA	TRBJ2-7	NA	TRBV15	TGTGCCACCAGCAGAGATAAGGGGTCCTTGGAGCAGTACTTC	CATSRDKGSLEQYF
NA	TRBJ1-1	NA	TRBV18	TGTGCCAGCTCACCACCGGAGGCGTTGAACACTGAAGCTTTCTTT	CASSPPEALNTEAFF
NA	TRBJ1-2	NA	TRBV30	TGTGCCTGGAGTGTACGGGACATCGGCGGCTACACCTTC	CAWSVRDIGGYTF
NA	TRBJ2-1	NA	TRBV5-4	TGTGCCAGCAGCTTGGGACTAACCTACAATGAGCAGTTCTTC	CASSLGLTYNEQFF
NA	TRBJ2-1	NA	TRBV30	TGTGCCTGGAGTGCCCCTGTTAATGAGCAGTTCTTC	CAWSAPVNEQFF
NA	TRBJ2-7	TRBD2	TRBV9	TGTGCCAGCAGCTCGGGACTAGCGGGGCTCTACGAGCAGTACTTC	CASSSGLAGLYEQYF
NA	TRBJ2-1	NA	TRBV4-3	TGCGCCAGCAGCCCGTCGAGGGCAGATTACAATGAGCAGTTCTTC	CASSPSRADYNEQFF
NA	TRBJ2-2	TRBD1	TRBV15	TGTGCCACCAGCAGAGGGACAGGGGGTTCCGGGGAGCTGTTTTTT	CATSRGTGGSGELFF
NA	TRBJ2-1	NA	TRBV12-5	TGTGCTAGTGCCGGAGGCCCCGGGTATGAGCAGTTCTTC	CASAGGPGYEQFF
NA	TRBJ2-7	NA	TRBV29-1	TGCAGCGTTGAAGGAGGGGGGGAAGGCTCCTACGAGCAGTACTTC	CSVEGGGEGSYEQYF
NA	TRBJ2-7	NA	TRBV5-8	TGTGCCAGCAGTAGAACAGCCAACTACGAGCAGTACTTC	CASSRTANYEQYF
NA	TRBJ2-7	NA	TRBV20-1	TGCAGTGGCGGGAACTCCTACGAGCAGTACTTC	CSGGNSYEQYF
NA	TRBJ1-4	NA	TRBV19	TGTGCCAGTAGCGGGTTTGCAACTAATGAAAAACTGTTTTTT	CASSGFATNEKLFF
few	TRBJ2-3	NA	TRBV29-1	TGCAGCGTGTCACCAGATACGCAGTATTTT	CSVSPDTQYF
NA	TRBJ2-7	TRBD1	TRBV30	TGTGCCTGGAGTGTCGGGACAGGGGGCCCCTACGAGCAGTACTTC	CAWSVGTGGPYEQYF
NA	TRBJ1-1	NA	TRBV25-1	TGTGCCAGCAATGGGTTCTTGAACACTGAAGCTTTCTTT	CASNGFLNTEAFF
NA	TRBJ1-1	TRBD1	TRBV19	TGTGCCAGTAGGCAGGGACAGACGAACACTGAAGCTTTCTTT	CASRQGQTNTEAFF
NA	TRBJ2-3	TRBD2	TRBV27	TGTGCCAGCAGTCCTCTTGCGGGAGGGCCAGATACGCAGTATTTT	CASSPLAGGPDTQYF
NA	TRBJ1-1	NA	TRBV30	TGTGCCTATTTTGCGGCCACTGAAGCTTTCTTT	CAYFAATEAFF
once	TRBJ1-4	TRBD1	TRBV7-8	TGTGCCAGCAGCTTAGGAGGGTTGGGACAGGGGGCGGCAACTAATGAAAAACTGTTTTTT	CASSLGGLGQGAATNEKLFF
NA	TRBJ1-5	NA	TRBV28	TGTGCCAGCAGTTCGCATTATAGCAATCAGCCCCAGCATTTT	CASSSHYSNQPQHF
NA	TRBJ2-2	TRBD1	TRBV30	TGTGCCTGGGCAGGGGGCTTGAACACCGGGGAGCTGTTTTTT	CAWAGGLNTGELFF
NA	TRBJ1-5	NA	TRBV4-3	TGCGCCAGCAGCCAAGATAACTTGGGCAATCAGCCCCAGCATTTT	CASSQDNLGNQPQHF
NA	TRBJ1-2	NA	TRBV7-8	TGTGCCAGCAGCTTTGGCCCCAAGGTGGTGTATGGCTACACCTTC	CASSFGPKVVYGYTF
NA	TRBJ1-3	NA	TRBV6-1	TGTGCCAGCAGTGCCCAGAGGAACGCTGGAAACACCATATATTTT	CASSAQRNAGNTIYF
NA	TRBJ1-1	NA	TRBV7-8	TGTGCCAGCAGCCCGGGCACTGAAGCTTTCTTT	CASSPGTEAFF